The clone carrying this TCR beta chain was recorded only once. Antigen specificity is unknown. This entry is derived from a study of T cell responses to AZD1222 COVID-19 vaccine. General study points: Reportedly, nearly half the spike-specific TCRs target unmutated variant regions. Every sample of the repertoires postdated the peak T cell response. Donors in the cohort were predominantly white British and more often female, and clonal diversity was possibly underestimated.

Libraries were prepared by immunoSEQ multiplex PCR; TCRdb keeps only in-frame clonotypes and omits some of them. Among some 120,000 clones listed, 87% were seen once. J gave up 6 bases and V 1 base, and 6 bases lay outside the gene matches. There are 16 residues in the CDR3. CDR1 and CDR2 from the germline V gene are SNHLY and FYNNEI. The rearrangement links TRBV2 to TRBJ1-6, with TRBD1 matching 7 bases. The starting material was peripheral blood, obtained on day 0 of AZD1222 vaccination. The receptor was isolated from an adult in good health. The DNA of the CDR3 is TGTGCCAGCAGTGAAGACGGGACAGTGCGTAATTCACCCCTCCACTTT. It codes for CASSEDGTVRNSPLHF.